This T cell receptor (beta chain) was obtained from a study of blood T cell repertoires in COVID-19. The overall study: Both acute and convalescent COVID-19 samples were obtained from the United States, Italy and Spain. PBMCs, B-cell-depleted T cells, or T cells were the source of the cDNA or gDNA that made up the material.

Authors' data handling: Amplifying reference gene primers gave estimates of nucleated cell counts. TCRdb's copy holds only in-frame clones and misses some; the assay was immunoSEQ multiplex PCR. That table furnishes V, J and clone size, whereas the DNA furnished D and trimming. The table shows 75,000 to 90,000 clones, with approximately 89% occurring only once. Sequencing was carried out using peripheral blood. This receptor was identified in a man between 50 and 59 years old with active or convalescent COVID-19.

CDR3 loop: CASSGGQRIYNEQFF. In nucleotides, the CDR3 is TGTGCCAGCAGCGGGGGACAGAGGATTTACAATGAGCAGTTCTTC. V usage is TRBV9 and J usage is TRBJ2-1, with TRBD1 matching 7 bases. CDR1 and CDR2 from the germline V gene are SGDLS and YYNGEE. V was pared by 3 bases and J by 4 bases, with 7 bases of the junction left unmatched. The CDR3 loop spans 15 amino acids.